Included here is one T cell receptor beta chain sequence, with context. This sample was taken from a study of PD-L1 blockade in urothelial cancer. Across the whole study: The study recovered a median of around 130,000 T cells per blood sample.

Data came from immunoSEQ multiplex PCR; TCRdb stores just in-frame clones and leaves some out. Among 70,000 to 95,000 clones listed, roughly 89% were seen once. Described time point: pretreatment peripheral blood. Germline loops: CDR1 GTSNPN, CDR2 SVGIG (reference sequence). The V end lost 0 bases, the J end lost 0 bases, and 9 bases lay between the germline ends. This CDR3 is built from 14 residues. The starting material was PBMCs, obtained around atezolizumab (anti-PD-L1) treatment. This chain links TRBV30 with TRBJ2-7; perhaps TRBD2 as D (6 bases). The receptor was isolated from a man aged 60-69 years with urothelial cancer. The CDR3 nucleotides read TGTGCCTGGAGTGTTGGAGGGACCTCCTACGAGCAGTACTTC. Residues: CAWSVGGTSYEQYF.